One and the same sample provided the 26 T cell receptor beta chains below, sequenced in a study of blood T cell repertoires in COVID-19. Generated by immunoSEQ multiplex PCR, the TCRdb table keeps only in-frame clones and is missing some. The sample lists about 200,000 clones, about 85% seen once, with 18% in the top ten. The sample was peripheral blood. These receptors were obtained from a person aged 70 to 80 with COVID-19, enrolled during active disease.

The CDR3 nucleotides read TGTGCCACCAGTGACTCCAATCAGCCCCAGCATTTT. It is translated as CATSDSNQPQHF. The gene calls are TRBV24-1 and TRBJ1-5; D gene uncertain. The CDR3 contains 12 residues. V lost 4 bases to trimming and J lost 3 bases, with 3 bases between them. Germline values: CDR1 KGHDR, CDR2 SFDVKD.

The rearrangement uses TRBV19 and TRBJ1-1; TRBD1 agrees at 8 bases. The V gene end was trimmed by 5 bases and the J gene end by 5 bases; junction bases not matched to a gene: 13. The CDR3 has 16 amino acids. The V gene's germline CDR1 is LNHDA and CDR2 SQIVND (reference sequence). CDR3 DNA: TGTGCCAGTAGTTTCAACCCAGGGGGCTTTGGGACTGAAGCTTTCTTT. Protein product: CASSFNPGGFGTEAFF.

V and J are TRBV6-1 and TRBJ1-6; D call uncertain. This CDR3 region has 14 residues. CDR1 MNHNS and CDR2 SASEGT come from the germline V gene. Between the trimmed V and J ends, which lost 2 bases and 6 bases, there was a span of 8 bases. DNA of the CDR3: TGTGCCAGCAGTGAAACCGCGGGTAATTCACCCCTCCACTTT. Encoded protein: CASSETAGNSPLHF.

The chain couples TRBV4-1 to TRBJ1-1; D possibly corresponds to TRBD1 (5 bases). V shed 1 base and J shed 11 bases, with 17 bases lying between them. CDR3 length: 14 amino acids. Germline lookup yields CDR1 MGHRA and CDR2 YSYEKL. The CDR3 reads CASSQVWLSWGAFF. The DNA of the CDR3 is TGCGCCAGCAGCCAAGTCTGGCTCTCCTGGGGCGCTTTCTTT.

The rearrangement uses TRBV16 and TRBJ1-5, with a tentative D call TRBD1 (5 bases). Germline loops: CDR1 KGHSY, CDR2 FQNENV. Deletions cut 5 bases from V and 3 bases from J, with 14 bases between. The CDR3 runs 15 residues. The DNA of the CDR3 is TGTGCCAGCAGCGCGACCAGGGTAGACAATCAGCCCCAGCATTTT. Its translation is CASSATRVDNQPQHF. The full variable domain, its missing parts supplied by reference TRBV16 and TRBJ1-5, is GEEVAQTPKHLVRGEGQKAKLYCAPIKGHSYVFWYQQVLKNEFKFLISFQNENVFDETGMPKERFSAKCLPNSPCSLEIQATKLEDSAVYFCASSATRVDNQPQHFGDGTRLSIL.

For this clone: One junction end does not reproduce the germline sequence, and a read error may be involved. The J gene is TRBJ1-4, the V gene TRBV5-4; 8 bases agree with TRBD1. Looked up from germline, CDR1 is SGHNT and CDR2 is YYREEE (reference sequence). The CDR3 is 14 amino acids. The CDR3 region has the DNA TGTGCCACCAGCCCCGGACAGGGCCATGAAAAACTGTTTTTT. Its protein is CATSPGQGHEKLFF.

For the CDR3, the DNA is TGTGCCAGCAGCCAATTGGGTTTTTCGGGGGGCACTGAAGCTTTCTTT. Translation gives CASSQLGFSGGTEAFF. The chain has TRBV3-1 (or the pseudogene TRBV3-2) and TRBJ1-1, with D perhaps matching TRBD1 (5 bases). V lost 2 bases to trimming and J lost 4 bases, with 17 bases between them. Germline V lookup: CDR1 LGHDT, CDR2 YNNKEL (reference sequence). There are 16 residues in the CDR3.

The CDR3 nucleotides are TGTGCCAGCAGCTTGGCCGGGGGACTACAAGGCAATGAGCAGTTCTTC. Protein product: CASSLAGGLQGNEQFF. This chain joins TRBV5-4 and TRBJ2-1; TRBD2 matches at 7 bases. The CDR3 is 16 amino acids. The germline V gene has CDR1 SGHNT and CDR2 YYREEE (reference sequence). Unmatched junction bases numbered 9, after V lost 0 bases and J lost 6 bases. The whole variable domain, remainder taken from reference TRBV5-4 and TRBJ2-1, is ETGVTQSPTHLIKTRGQQVTLRCSSQSGHNTVSWYQQALGQGPQFIFQYYREEENGRGNFPPRFSGLQFPNYSSELNVNALELDDSALYLCASSLAGGLQGNEQFFGPGTRLTVL.

This chain joins TRBV27 and TRBJ1-5; 8 positions agree with TRBD1. After removal of 6 bases from V and 2 bases from J, the junction contained 6 bases not matched to a gene. CDR1 MNHEY and CDR2 SMNVEV come from the germline V gene (reference sequence). The CDR3 has 15 amino acids. The CDR3 sequence is CASSRGLSGNQPQHF. DNA for the CDR3: TGTGCCAGCAGCAGGGGGCTGTCGGGCAATCAGCCCCAGCATTTT.

The rearrangement joins TRBV21-1 to TRBJ1-2; the D segment call TRBD1 is taken from the table without a DNA check. TRBV21-1 is a pseudogene segment. The CDR3 length is 14 residues. CDR3 sequence: CASPTGPYDYGYTF. CDR3 sequence (DNA): TGTGCCAGCCCGACAGGCCCCTATGACTATGGCTACACCTTC.

The count of this clone is one. The chain links TRBV4-1 to TRBJ2-5; TRBD2 aligns across 12 bases. CDR3 size: 15 residues. CDR1 MGHRA and CDR2 YSYEKL come from the germline V gene. The junction had 8 bases not matched to a gene; V was cut back by 3 bases and J by 9 bases. Here the CDR3 DNA reads TGCGCCAGCAGCCACCTCGGACTAGCGGGGCCGGCCCAGTACTTC. As protein: CASSHLGLAGPAQYF.

V is TRBV28 and J is TRBJ2-1, with D possibly matching TRBD1 (5 bases). V lost 6 bases, J lost 6 bases, and 9 bases lay in between. CDR1 is MDHEN and CDR2 is SYDVKM in the germline V gene. CDR3 length: 12 amino acids. CDR3 loop: CASRADTNEQFF. CDR3 nucleotides: TGTGCCAGCAGGGCGGACACCAATGAGCAGTTCTTC.

The chain combines TRBV29-1 with TRBJ2-7; possible D gene TRBD2, 6 bases. Trimming took off 3 bases at V and 0 bases at J, with 12 bases between the two ends. The CDR3 runs to 14 residues. CDR1 is SQVTM, CDR2 ANQGSEA, per germline. CDR3 nucleotide sequence: TGCAGCGTTGATGAGGCGGGGAGCTCCTACGAGCAGTACTTC. Translated: CSVDEAGSSYEQYF.

This clone was counted at least ten times. The chain couples TRBV4-1 to TRBJ2-1; D gene ambiguous. Germline-derived CDR1 and CDR2 are MGHRA and YSYEKL. The ends were cut back, 4 bases at V and 3 bases at J, with 13 bases in the middle. The CDR3 has 15 residues. DNA for the CDR3: TGCGCCAGCAGCCGGTCCAGCGATGGCTACAATGAGCAGTTCTTC. Residues: CASSRSSDGYNEQFF.

V is TRBV5-1 and J is TRBJ2-5, with D maybe TRBD1 (7 bases). With 3 bases removed from V and 5 bases from J, the gap between germline ends came to 8 bases. CDR1 is SGHRS, CDR2 YFSETQ, per germline. This CDR3 is 12 amino acids long. Written as DNA, the CDR3 is TGCGCCAGCAGCTCAGGGGGGGAGACCCAGTACTTC. This codes for CASSSGGETQYF.

The chain employs TRBV11-2 and TRBJ2-7; TRBD1 is a possible D gene (5 bases). Per the germline V gene, CDR1 is SGHAT and CDR2 is FQNNGV. Trimming took 0 bases from V and 3 from J, leaving 12 bases between them. The CDR3 extends over 15 amino acids. In DNA, the CDR3 is TGTGCCAGCAGCTTAGAGGTTGGGGCGAACTACGAGCAGTACTTC. Its protein product is CASSLEVGANYEQYF.

The chain links TRBV4-3 to TRBJ1-1; D not resolved. The CDR3 covers 15 residues. CDR1 and CDR2 from the germline V gene are LGHNA and YSLEER. Trimming shortened V by 0 bases and J by 1 base, and 9 bases separated the two germline ends. This CDR3 reads CASSQDAGRNTEAFF. Written as DNA, the CDR3 is TGCGCCAGCAGCCAAGATGCAGGAAGGAACACTGAAGCTTTCTTT.

CDR3 DNA sequence: TGTGCCAGCAGTTTTTCCGTTCATCAGCCCCAGCATTTT. It codes for CASSFSVHQPQHF. The chain links TRBV12-3 or TRBV12-4 to TRBJ1-5; D gene unclear. The CDR3 length is 13 residues. Trimming stripped 3 bases from V and 5 bases from J, with 8 bases between.

This clone was found once. The V gene is TRBV7-8, the J gene TRBJ1-2, with 7 bases aligning to TRBD1. V lost 5 bases and J lost 10; bases outside the gene matches: 10. The CDR3 sequence is 13 residues long. The germline gives CDR1 SGHVS, CDR2 FQNEAQ. The CDR3 DNA reads as TGTGCCAGCAGCCCGAACAGGGGATGGGACTACACCTTC. Protein: CASSPNRGWDYTF.

The gene calls are TRBV7-9 and TRBJ1-5; D is possibly TRBD1 (5 bases). Looked up from germline, CDR1 is SEHNR and CDR2 is FQNEAQ (reference sequence). The CDR3 length is 16 residues. V gave up 2 bases and J gave up 2 bases, with 13 bases separating them. This CDR3 is CASSLWQGEGNQPQHF. DNA for the CDR3: TGTGCCAGCAGCTTATGGCAGGGTGAGGGCAATCAGCCCCAGCATTTT.

The rearrangement joins TRBV6-2 or TRBV6-3 to TRBJ1-5; D is unresolved. Germline CDR1 is MNHEY and CDR2 is SVGEGT. The ends were cut back, 0 bases at V and 4 bases at J, with 16 bases in the middle. The CDR3 is 17 residues long. The CDR3, as DNA: TGTGCCAGCAGTTACTCTCGTACAGCTTTCCCTAATCAGCCCCAGCATTTT. Residues: CASSYSRTAFPNQPQHF.

The V gene is TRBV2, the J gene TRBJ2-2, with 7 bases aligning to TRBD1. CDR1 and CDR2 from the germline V gene are SNHLY and FYNNEI. There are 14 residues in the CDR3. Trimming took 2 bases from V and 5 from J; bases not matched to a gene: 2. The CDR3 loop is CASSELQGTGELFF. The CDR3 DNA reads TGTGCCAGCAGTGAATTACAGGGGACCGGGGAGCTGTTTTTT. Full variable domain (remainder filled in from reference TRBV2 and TRBJ2-2): EPEVTQTPSHQVTQMGQEVILRCVPISNHLYFYWYRQILGQKVEFLVSFYNNEISEKSEIFDDQFSVERPDGSNFTLKIRSTKLEDSAMYFCASSELQGTGELFFGEGSRLTVL.

The gene calls are TRBV6-2 or TRBV6-3 and TRBJ2-7; 7 positions match TRBD1. The germline V gene encodes CDR1 MNHEY and CDR2 SVGEGT. V gave up 6 bases and J gave up 2 bases; unmatched junction bases: 7. The length of the CDR3 is 14 residues. CDR3 amino acids: CASSLGDSPYEQYF. Written as DNA, the CDR3 is TGTGCCAGCAGCTTGGGGGACAGTCCCTACGAGCAGTACTTC.

The genes are TRBV12-3 or TRBV12-4 and TRBJ2-2; D possibly corresponds to TRBD2 (6 bases). The V end lost 2 bases, the J end lost 5 bases, and 6 bases lay between the germline ends. The CDR3 spans 13 residues. CDR3 sequence: CASSLRGTGELFF. The DNA for the CDR3 is TGTGCCAGCAGTTTACGGGGGACCGGGGAGCTGTTTTTT.

This CDR3 reads CASSIQGNYEQYF. CDR3 nucleotides: TGTGCCAGCAGCATTCAGGGGAACTACGAGCAGTACTTC. The V gene is TRBV7-8, the J gene TRBJ2-7; TRBD1 is a possible D gene (6 bases). The germline gives CDR1 SGHVS, CDR2 FQNEAQ. The CDR3 is made up of 13 amino acids. V lost 5 bases to trimming and J lost 3 bases, with 11 bases between them. The full variable domain, with the rest looked up from reference TRBV7-8 and TRBJ2-7, is GAGVSQSPRYKVAKRGQDVALRCDPISGHVSLFWYQQALGQGPEFLTYFQNEAQLDKSGLPSDRFFAERPEGSVSTLKIQRTQQEDSAVYLCASSIQGNYEQYFGPGTRLTVT.

This clone was seen once. The V and J genes are TRBV6-6 and TRBJ2-7; tentatively, D is TRBD2 (6 bases). CDR1 MNHNY and CDR2 SVGAGI come from the germline V gene (reference sequence). Between the trimmed V and J ends, which lost 5 bases and 0 bases, there was a span of 20 bases. This CDR3 has 17 residues. CDR3 residues: CASSPSLFLAASYEQYF. The CDR3 bases are TGTGCCAGCAGTCCCTCCCTATTTTTAGCGGCCTCCTACGAGCAGTACTTC.